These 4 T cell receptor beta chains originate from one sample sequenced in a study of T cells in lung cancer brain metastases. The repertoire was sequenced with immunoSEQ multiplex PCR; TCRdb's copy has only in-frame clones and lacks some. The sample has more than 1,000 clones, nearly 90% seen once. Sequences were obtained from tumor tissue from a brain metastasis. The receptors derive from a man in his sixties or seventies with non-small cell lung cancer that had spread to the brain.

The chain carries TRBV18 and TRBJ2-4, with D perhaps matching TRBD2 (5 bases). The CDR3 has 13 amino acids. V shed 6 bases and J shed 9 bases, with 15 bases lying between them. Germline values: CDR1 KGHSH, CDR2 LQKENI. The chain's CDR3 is CASSPDSPTIQYF. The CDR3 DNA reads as TGTGCCAGCTCGCCGGACTCACCAACCATTCAGTACTTC.

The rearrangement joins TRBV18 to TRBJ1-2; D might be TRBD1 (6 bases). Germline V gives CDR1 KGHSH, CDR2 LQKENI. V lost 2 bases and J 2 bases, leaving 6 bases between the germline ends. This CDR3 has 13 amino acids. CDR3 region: CASSPGTNYGYTF. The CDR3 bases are TGTGCCAGCTCACCAGGGACAAACTATGGCTACACCTTC.

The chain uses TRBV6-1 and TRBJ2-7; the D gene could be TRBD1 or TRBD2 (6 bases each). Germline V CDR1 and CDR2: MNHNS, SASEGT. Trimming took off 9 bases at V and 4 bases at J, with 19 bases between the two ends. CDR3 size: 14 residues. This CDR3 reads CASTYGGGRYEQYF. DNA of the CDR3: TGTGCCAGTACTTACGGGGGCGGAAGGTACGAGCAGTACTTC.

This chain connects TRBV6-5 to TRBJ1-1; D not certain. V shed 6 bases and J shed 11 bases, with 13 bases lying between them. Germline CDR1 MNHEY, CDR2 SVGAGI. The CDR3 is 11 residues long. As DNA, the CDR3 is TGTGCCAGCAGGTCATCTATGTTGGCTTTCTTT. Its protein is CASRSSMLAFF.